Below are 26 T cell receptor beta chains sequenced from a single sample in a study of blood T cell repertoires in COVID-19. TCRdb keeps only in-frame clones here, not all; method: immunoSEQ multiplex PCR. The sample consists of some 70,000 clones, more than 75% of them appearing once. The sample was PBMCs or T cells enriched from blood (not recorded which). All receptors derive from a woman aged 35 to 49 who had recovered from COVID-19.

The V and J genes are TRBV20-1 and TRBJ1-3; D is unresolved. The V gene's germline CDR1 is DFQATT and CDR2 SNEGSKA (reference sequence). The CDR3 runs 11 residues. V lost 5 bases, J lost 1 base, and 3 bases lay in between. DNA for the CDR3: TGCAGTGCTCAATCTGGAAACACCATATATTTT. Its translation is CSAQSGNTIYF.

This clone has just one count. The V and J genes are TRBV6-5 and TRBJ1-4; D gene unclear. The germline gives CDR1 MNHEY, CDR2 SVGAGI. CDR3 length equals 15 residues. Trimming removed 5 bases from V and 6 bases from J, with 16 bases in between. CDR3 protein: CASSIHSQSDEKLFF. The CDR3 DNA sequence: TGTGCCAGCAGTATCCATAGCCAGTCTGATGAAAAACTGTTTTTT.

The chain combines TRBV6-5 with TRBJ1-1; 7 positions match TRBD1. The germline gives CDR1 MNHEY, CDR2 SVGAGI. V lost 4 bases to trimming and J lost 0 bases; unmatched junction nucleotides: 2. The CDR3 totals 14 residues. Here the CDR3 DNA reads TGTGCCAGCAGTTTACAGGGGATGAACACTGAAGCTTTCTTT. Its translation: CASSLQGMNTEAFF.

This sequence joins TRBV2 and TRBJ2-3; 14 positions match TRBD2. The CDR3 is 15 residues long. Germline CDR1 SNHLY, CDR2 FYNNEI. V lost 6 bases to trimming and J lost 6 bases; unmatched junction nucleotides: 5. The CDR3 nucleotides read TGTGCCAGCAGGCCGACTAGCGGGGGGGCGGATACGCAGTATTTT. It is translated as CASRPTSGGADTQYF.

J is TRBJ1-2 and V is TRBV5-4; 9 bases match TRBD1. The germline V gene encodes CDR1 SGHNT and CDR2 YYREEE (reference sequence). CDR3 length: 14 residues. V shed 0 bases, J shed 7 bases, and the junction held 4 bases outside the gene matches. In DNA, the CDR3 is TGTGCCAGCAGCTTGGTACAGGGGGCAGGTGGCTACACCTTC. Its protein product is CASSLVQGAGGYTF.

The V call is TRBV18, the J call TRBJ1-2; no clear D. This CDR3 is built from 12 residues. Germline assignment: CDR1 KGHSH and CDR2 LQKENI. Trimming cost V 1 base and J 7 bases, with 7 bases left between them. Written as DNA, the CDR3 is TGTGCCAGCTCACCACTAGTAGCTGGCTACACCTTC. This sequence encodes CASSPLVAGYTF.

V and J are TRBV5-4 and TRBJ2-2; TRBD1 aligns across 8 bases. Germline V gene data show CDR1 as SGHNT and CDR2 as YYREEE (reference sequence). Trimming removed 8 bases from V and 4 bases from J; junction bases left unmatched: 4. The CDR3 consists of 13 residues. In DNA form, the CDR3 reads TGTGCCAGTCGGACAGGGACCACCGGGGAGCTGTTTTTT. Translated: CASRTGTTGELFF.

This chain joins TRBV18 and TRBJ1-2; D unclear. Germline V gene sequence: CDR1 KGHSH, CDR2 LQKENI. There are 18 residues in the CDR3. The V end was cut by 5 bases, the J end by 0 bases, with 22 bases between. CDR3 loop: CASSTSPGSPSSNYGYTF. The CDR3 DNA follows: TGTGCCAGCTCAACTAGTCCCGGAAGTCCCAGTTCTAACTATGGCTACACCTTC.

The V and J genes are TRBV4-2 and TRBJ1-2, with 9 bases lining up with TRBD1. V lost 4 bases and J lost 6; bases outside the gene matches: 15. This CDR3 region has 17 residues. The germline V gene encodes CDR1 LGHNA and CDR2 YNFKEQ. The CDR3 DNA reads TGTGCCAGCAGCCCCTCGGTTTCCACCGGGACAGGGAATGGCTACACCTTC. Protein sequence: CASSPSVSTGTGNGYTF.

The chain joins TRBV13 to TRBJ1-2, with D possibly matching TRBD1 (5 bases). The CDR3 length is 13 residues. V was pared by 1 base and J by 5 bases, with 8 bases between. Germline CDR1 and CDR2: PRHDT and FYEKMQ (reference sequence). The CDR3 protein is CASSLATEYGYTF. The CDR3 DNA reads TGTGCCAGCAGCTTAGCGACAGAGTATGGCTACACCTTC.

This chain links TRBV10-3 with TRBJ1-2, with D perhaps matching TRBD1 (5 bases). The CDR3 totals 13 residues. Trimming took 5 bases from V and 7 from J, leaving 14 bases between them. Germline CDR1 reads ENHRY; CDR2 reads SYGVKD. The CDR3 protein is CAISPGSESGYTF. CDR3 coding DNA: TGTGCCATCAGTCCAGGGTCTGAAAGTGGCTACACCTTC.

The chain links TRBV19 to TRBJ2-7, with 11 bases identical to TRBD1. Losses at the gene ends were 6 bases for V and 7 bases for J; bases not matched to a gene: 11. Germline-derived CDR1 and CDR2 are LNHDA and SQIVND (reference sequence). CDR3 length: 15 residues. The DNA for the CDR3 is TGTGCCAGTAGACGAACCGGGACAGGGGGTGGAGAGCAGTACTTC. Translation gives CASRRTGTGGGEQYF.

V and J are TRBV27 and TRBJ1-1, with a weak D call TRBD1 (6 bases). The CDR3 has 14 amino acids. V was cut by 5 bases and J by 4 bases, with 14 bases left in between. Germline CDR1 is MNHEY and CDR2 is SMNVEV (reference sequence). This CDR3 reads CASSAGVKVTEAFF. DNA of the CDR3: TGTGCCAGCAGTGCAGGGGTAAAGGTCACTGAAGCTTTCTTT.

V is TRBV12-2 and J is TRBJ1-1; whether TRBD1, the table's D call, matches the DNA was not checked. TRBV12-2 is a recognized pseudogene. The CDR3 has 17 amino acids. The CDR3: CASLSIMGSQENTEAFF. The CDR3 region has the DNA TGTGCAAGTCTCTCAATTATGGGGTCACAGGAGAACACTGAAGCTTTCTTT.

This chain uses TRBV18 with TRBJ1-6, with 8 bases matching TRBD1. V was clipped by 3 bases and J by 9 bases; unmatched bases: 4. This CDR3 is built from 14 residues. Per germline, CDR1 KGHSH and CDR2 LQKENI. CDR3 coding DNA: TGTGCCAGCTCACCGCAGGGGGCCGGTTCACCCCTCCACTTT. Translated: CASSPQGAGSPLHF.

The chain couples TRBV3-1 (or the pseudogene TRBV3-2) to TRBJ1-1; D possibly corresponds to TRBD1 (5 bases). The germline gives CDR1 LGHDT, CDR2 YNNKEL (reference sequence). The ends were cut back, 2 bases at V and 1 base at J, with 8 bases in the middle. The CDR3 covers 14 residues. CDR3 bases: TGTGCCAGCAGCCAAACGACAGCGAACACTGAAGCTTTCTTT. It yields the protein CASSQTTANTEAFF.

The chain has TRBV18 and TRBJ1-3; 9 nucleotides line up with TRBD1. The CDR3 is 16 residues long. The junction had 3 bases not matched to a gene; V was cut back by 3 bases and J by 0 bases. CDR1 is KGHSH, CDR2 LQKENI, per germline. DNA of the CDR3: TGTGCCAGCTCACCGGACAGGGGATACTCTGGAAACACCATATATTTT. Its translation: CASSPDRGYSGNTIYF.

This chain links TRBV19 with TRBJ1-2; no clear D gene. The germline V and J ends were trimmed by 3 bases and 1 base, with 9 bases remaining between them. CDR3 length: 14 amino acids. Germline loops: CDR1 LNHDA, CDR2 SQIVND (reference sequence). The CDR3 DNA reads TGTGCCAGTAGTATCCAGTCCAATAACTATGGCTACACCTTC. It encodes CASSIQSNNYGYTF.

The chain joins TRBV27 to TRBJ1-5, with 9 positions matching TRBD1. V gave up 8 bases and J gave up 0 bases; unmatched junction bases: 5. CDR1 and CDR2 (germline): MNHEY, SMNVEV (reference sequence). The CDR3 runs to 15 residues. CDR3 region: CASRQGVNSNQPQHF. Here the CDR3 DNA reads TGTGCCAGCCGACAGGGGGTTAATAGCAATCAGCCCCAGCATTTT.

V and J are TRBV29-1 and TRBJ1-1; TRBD1 aligns across 7 bases. V lost 3 bases to trimming and J lost 5 bases; unmatched junction nucleotides: 21. Germline V lookup: CDR1 SQVTM, CDR2 ANQGSEA. This CDR3 has 18 residues. The DNA for the CDR3 is TGCAGCGTTGATCCTAACGTCGACCGACAGGGTGAGGAGACTGAAGCTTTCTTT. Translation gives CSVDPNVDRQGEETEAFF.

The chain links TRBV4-1 to TRBJ1-1, with TRBD1 matching 9 bases. The CDR3 is 15 amino acids. Germline V gene data show CDR1 as MGHRA and CDR2 as YSYEKL. With V trimmed by 3 bases and J by 4 bases, 6 bases remained unmatched. The DNA of the CDR3 is TGCGCCAGCAGCCACACAGGGGGCAGGGCCACTGAAGCTTTCTTT. Translated: CASSHTGGRATEAFF.

V and J are TRBV12-5 and TRBJ1-1; 9 positions agree with TRBD1. The CDR3 has 13 residues. Trimming took 2 bases from V and 6 from J; bases not matched to a gene: 1. CDR1 and CDR2 (germline): LGHNT, FRNRAP. The CDR3 loop is CASGLTGGAEAFF. The CDR3 region has the DNA TGTGCTAGTGGTTTGACAGGGGGCGCTGAAGCTTTCTTT.

This clone was recorded once. The rearrangement uses TRBV5-5 and TRBJ2-7, with 9 bases aligning to TRBD2. This CDR3 region has 15 residues. Trimming at V came to 5 bases and at J to 2 bases, leaving 8 bases not matched to a gene. Germline V lookup: CDR1 SGHKS, CDR2 YYEKEE (reference sequence). The CDR3 region is CASRVQAGGTYEQYF. CDR3 nucleotides: TGTGCCAGCAGGGTACAAGCGGGGGGAACCTACGAGCAGTACTTC.

The chain employs TRBV10-1 and TRBJ1-4; a possible D gene is TRBD1 (6 bases). The CDR3 extends over 15 amino acids. Germline CDR1 is WNHNN and CDR2 is SYGVQD (reference sequence). The germline V and J ends were trimmed by 3 bases and 5 bases, with 13 bases remaining between them. CDR3 in DNA: TGCGCCAGCAGTGAAGAGGCAGGGGAGAATGAAAAACTGTTTTTT. Translating gives CASSEEAGENEKLFF.

DNA for the CDR3: TGTGCCAGCAGAAAATCCGTCACCGGGGAGCTGTTTTTT. Translation: CASRKSVTGELFF. The V gene is TRBV11-3, the J gene TRBJ2-2, with D uncertain. There are 13 residues in the CDR3. Germline V gives CDR1 SGHNT, CDR2 YENEEA. V gave up 6 bases and J gave up 4 bases, with 9 bases separating them.

The chain joins TRBV4-1 to TRBJ1-1, with a possible D match to TRBD1 (5 bases). CDR3 length equals 12 residues. V was shortened by 1 base and J by 6 bases, with 6 bases between the two germline ends. Germline V lookup: CDR1 MGHRA, CDR2 YSYEKL. The CDR3 spells CASSQGGAEAFF. For the CDR3, the DNA is TGCGCCAGCAGCCAAGGGGGGGCTGAAGCTTTCTTT.